The present T cell receptor beta chain was sequenced within a study of T cells in Graves' hyperthyroidism and ophthalmopathy. Study-level results: Within blood appeared most thyroid clonotypes that had expanded above 0.001.

The CDR3 runs to 17 residues. V gave up 0 bases and J gave up 7 bases, with 16 bases separating them. Germline V gives CDR1 SGHAT, CDR2 FQNNGV. From RNA transcripts, TCR beta CDR3 regions were amplified. During a first-round RT-PCR of the TCR CDR3, the HTBI primer set was used. TCRdb analysed the multiplex PCR reads with MiXCR anew, one entry per CDR3 protein. The sample consists of around 620,000 distinct CDR3 sequences, 35% to 55% of them appearing once. Notes on this clonotype: As yet, its antigen is unknown.

Sequencing was done on a sample of peripheral blood or thyroid tissue (not recorded which). J is TRBJ1-6 and V is TRBV11-2; D is perhaps TRBD1 (5 bases). This TCR came from an adult woman with Graves' disease, either hyperthyroidism or ophthalmopathy (not recorded which). CDR3 in DNA: TGTGCCAGCAGCTTAGAGGGGCCGGGGGTTGGGAATTCACCCCTCCACTTT. This translates into CASSLEGPGVGNSPLHF. Full variable domain (outside the CDR3, taken from reference TRBV11-2 and TRBJ1-6): EAGVAQSPRYKIIEKRQSVAFWCNPISGHATLYWYQQILGQGPKLLIQFQNNGVVDDSQLPKDRFSAERLKGVDSTLKIQPAKLEDSAVYLCASSLEGPGVGNSPLHFGNGTRLTVT.